These T cell receptor beta chains were read from a single sample in a study of ipilimumab plus nivolumab after autologous stem cell transplantation. Assay used: immunoSEQ multiplex PCR; TCRdb lists only in-frame clones, some missing. The data show roughly 17,000 clones, around 85% seen once. The material sequenced was PBMCs, taken in a trial of ipilimumab plus nivolumab as post-transplant consolidation. Source of these receptors: a male donor with diffuse large B-cell lymphoma. Both conserved end residues are part of each CDR3. Each record gives: V gene, clone size, D gene, J gene, CDR3 protein, CDR3 DNA. The D gene is left open where the match is weak. Clone size appears in some rows only: once, few, many, or a class for an expanded clone.

V: TRBV11-3
size: once
D: NA
J: TRBJ2-7
CDR3: CASSFWAYEQYF
DNA: TGTGCCAGCAGCTTCTGGGCTTACGAGCAGTACTTC

V: TRBV5-4
size: NA
D: NA
J: TRBJ1-4
CDR3: CASNEGEVGEKLFF
DNA: TGTGCCAGCAACGAGGGGGAGGTCGGTGAAAAACTGTTTTTT

V: TRBV27
size: NA
D: NA
J: TRBJ2-3
CDR3: CASTGRGRTDTQYF
DNA: TGTGCCAGCACCGGACGGGGGCGCACAGATACGCAGTATTTT

V: TRBV13
size: medium-sized
D: NA
J: TRBJ2-2
CDR3: CASSPPFTGELFF
DNA: TGTGCCAGCAGCCCCCCCTTCACCGGGGAGCTGTTTTTT

V: TRBV27
size: NA
D: NA
J: TRBJ1-5
CDR3: CASSLTRLGSNQPQHF
DNA: TGTGCCAGCAGTTTGACCCGTTTGGGGAGCAATCAGCCCCAGCATTTT

V: TRBV5-1
size: NA
D: NA
J: TRBJ2-3
CDR3: CASSPGILGTDTQYF
DNA: TGCGCCAGCAGCCCAGGGATTCTGGGCACAGATACGCAGTATTTT

V: TRBV5-5
size: NA
D: TRBD1
J: TRBJ1-2
CDR3: CASSLAVKTGGSWNGYTF
DNA: TGTGCCAGCAGCTTGGCCGTTAAGACAGGGGGGTCTTGGAATGGCTACACCTTC

V: TRBV19
size: NA
D: TRBD1
J: TRBJ1-5
CDR3: CASRQTGNQPQHF
DNA: TGTGCCAGTAGGCAGACAGGGAATCAGCCCCAGCATTTT

V: TRBV29-1
size: few
D: TRBD1
J: TRBJ1-1
CDR3: CSTFDRGRRGKDEAFF
DNA: TGCAGCACGTTCGACAGGGGCCGCCGCGGGAAAGATGAAGCTTTCTTT

V: TRBV7-8
size: NA
D: NA
J: TRBJ2-7
CDR3: CASSWGTYTYEQYF
DNA: TGTGCCAGCAGCTGGGGGACTTACACCTACGAGCAGTACTTC

V: TRBV19
size: NA
D: NA
J: TRBJ2-3
CDR3: CASSITTASGDTQYF
DNA: TGTGCCAGTAGTATAACGACAGCGAGTGGAGATACGCAGTATTTT

V: TRBV27
size: NA
D: TRBD1
J: TRBJ2-7
CDR3: CASRPLPGQGSEQYF
DNA: TGTGCCAGCAGGCCCCTACCGGGACAGGGCTCCGAGCAGTACTTC

V: TRBV30
size: NA
D: TRBD1
J: TRBJ1-4
CDR3: CACIQGADEKLFF
DNA: TGTGCCTGCATACAGGGGGCTGATGAAAAACTGTTTTTT

V: TRBV1
size: NA
D: NA
J: TRBJ2-1
CDR3: CTSSQERFCSYNEQFF
DNA: TGCACCAGCAGCCAAGAGCGGTTCTGCTCCTACAATGAGCAGTTCTTC